A selection of T cell receptor beta chains follows, all from one sample in a study of STAT5B mutations in CD4+ large granular lymphocyte leukemia. Clones were sequenced by immunoSEQ multiplex PCR, and TCRdb holds only the in-frame ones, with some missing. Here the sample spans roughly 30,000 clones, approximately 79% being singletons. Sequencing was done on a sample of CD4+ T cells from blood buffy coats. These receptors were taken from a human donor in good health. The conserved cysteine and the conserved F or W are not part of the CDR3 here. Fields, in order: CDR3 protein, V gene.

ASTPPSAFLDTQY TRBV28
ASSPSGQPQH TRBV7-2
ASSLQGADQPQH TRBV4-1
ASSEGWEPNSPLH TRBV6-1
ASSEASAYNEQF TRBV7-9
ASSLGLAASYEQY TRBV5-1
ATHPGTANTGELF TRBV19
ASSLRRWGGDRETQY TRBV5-4
ASSPTSGGGKDTQY TRBV2
ASSPRALGGSGANVLT TRBV9
ASSQGLNTDTQY TRBV11-3
ASSLAGGWTSGYNEQF TRBV7-2
SVGASLYNEQF TRBV29-1
ASRSERAYNSPLH TRBV5-6
ASSLTVARETQY TRBV7-9
SFTRGETQY TRBV20-1
AWSAPYSGANVLT TRBV30
ASSELAVGTGVEKLF TRBV6-1
ASSIPGTSGGAGETQY TRBV5-5
ASSTIPPYYEQY TRBV19
ASRGRFPNTGELF TRBV4-1
ASSGTPPAYEQY TRBV25-1
ASSKNEQF TRBV7-9
ASSDWAAGLDYGYT TRBV6-1
ASSGGTDGYGYT TRBV7-9
ASSLTGPETQY TRBV7-3
ASRRGALTDTQY TRBV5-1